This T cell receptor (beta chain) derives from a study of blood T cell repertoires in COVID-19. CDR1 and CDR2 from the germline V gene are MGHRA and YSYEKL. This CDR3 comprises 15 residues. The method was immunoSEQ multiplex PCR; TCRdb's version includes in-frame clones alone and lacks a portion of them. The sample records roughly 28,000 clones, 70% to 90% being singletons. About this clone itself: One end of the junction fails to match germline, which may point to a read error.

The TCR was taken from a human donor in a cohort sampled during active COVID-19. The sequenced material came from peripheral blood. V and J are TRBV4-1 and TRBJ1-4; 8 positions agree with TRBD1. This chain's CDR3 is CASSPWGQAQQLPIF. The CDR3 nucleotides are TGCGCCAGCAGCCCCTGGGGACAGGCCCAGCAGCTTCCGATTTTT.